Listed below are T cell receptor beta chains from one sample, sequenced in a study of T cells in localized non-small cell lung cancer. Only in-frame clones appear in the TCRdb table, and some are missing; sequencing was by immunoSEQ multiplex PCR. The sample yields about 24,000 clones, approximately 84% seen once. Source: PBMCs, taken before any cancer treatment. Source of these receptors: a man aged 40-75 years with stage II lung adenocarcinoma. The conserved cysteine and the conserved F or W are not part of the CDR3 here. The order of the fields is V gene, clone size, CDR3 protein. The listing skips clone size in some rows; elsewhere it reads once, few, many or a size class.

V: TRBV7-2; size: NA; CDR3: ASSLVSANEQY
V: TRBV27; size: NA; CDR3: ASSATGIGEKLF
V: TRBV11-2; size: NA; CDR3: ASSLTGLAGAYQETQY
V: TRBV6-5; size: NA; CDR3: ASRGFNEQF
V: TRBV27; size: NA; CDR3: ASSLSSGDGNIQY
V: TRBV6-5; size: NA; CDR3: ASSYLTGEGYT
V: TRBV7-2; size: NA; CDR3: ASSLDFGRGSYGYT
V: TRBV7-2; size: NA; CDR3: ASSLAGTSGYNEQF
V: TRBV6-4; size: NA; CDR3: ASSEVSGSGTTQF
V: TRBV6-5; size: NA; CDR3: ASRMDRNTEAF
V: TRBV5-1; size: few; CDR3: ASSESGPSYEDEQY
V: TRBV5-4; size: NA; CDR3: ASSLAGTGVPYEQY
V: TRBV2; size: NA; CDR3: ASSDRGQGPEAF
V: TRBV28; size: NA; CDR3: ASSFGDAPLYGYT
V: TRBV5-8; size: once; CDR3: ASSGGTSGSADTQY
V: TRBV14; size: NA; CDR3: ASSQGGGGKGEQF
V: TRBV11-2; size: once; CDR3: ASSRGQASEKLF
V: TRBV2; size: NA; CDR3: ASSYTSGGYKDTQY
V: TRBV7-2; size: NA; CDR3: ASSLGAGRDTQY
V: TRBV2; size: NA; CDR3: ASSGDSVQPQH
V: TRBV7-9; size: NA; CDR3: ASSLTRPSSYEQY
V: TRBV29-1; size: few; CDR3: SVGPGSGTQY
V: TRBV11-2; size: once; CDR3: ASSLRNMNTEAF
V: TRBV10-3; size: NA; CDR3: AISGTGVSTEAF
V: TRBV11-2; size: NA; CDR3: ASSFWRDRVSEQY
V: TRBV6-5; size: NA; CDR3: ASSYGTGGYNEQF
V: TRBV11-2; size: NA; CDR3: ASSLGRTNTEAF